These 31 T cell receptor beta chains share one sample of origin, sequenced in a study of CD8 T cells in ankylosing spondylitis. In TCRdb, the 5' RACE reads were re-called with MiXCR into one record per CDR3 protein. Of approximately 290,000 distinct CDR3 sequences in the sample, around 21% were seen once. The source material was blood, either unsorted or a sorted T cell fraction (not recorded which). Receptors were obtained from a female donor with ankylosing spondylitis or in good health (not recorded which).

This clonotype has just a few counts. This chain uses TRBV19 with TRBJ2-1; 8 bases map to TRBD2. The V gene end was trimmed by 3 bases and the J gene end by 4 bases; junction bases not matched to a gene: 8. The CDR3 has 16 residues. Per the germline V gene, CDR1 is LNHDA and CDR2 is SQIVND (reference sequence). The CDR3 DNA follows: TGTGCCAGTAGTATCTCGGCGGGAGGACGGTACAATGAGCAGTTCTTC. It is translated as CASSISAGGRYNEQFF.

J is TRBJ1-1 and V is TRBV11-2; the D gene is possibly TRBD1 (5 bases). The CDR3 extends over 13 amino acids. Trimming shortened V by 3 bases and J by 5 bases, and 10 bases separated the two germline ends. Germline CDR1 is SGHAT and CDR2 is FQNNGV. The CDR3: CASSLDILTEAFF. The CDR3 DNA sequence: TGTGCCAGCAGCTTGGACATCCTAACTGAAGCTTTCTTT.

The chain is built from TRBV20-1 and TRBJ2-1; 13 nucleotides agree with TRBD2. J gave up 7 bases and V 3 bases, and 15 bases lay outside the gene matches. Germline V gene data show CDR1 as DFQATT and CDR2 as SNEGSKA (reference sequence). The CDR3 contains 18 residues. This chain's CDR3 is CSASRLAGGHKVWNEQFF. CDR3 DNA sequence: TGCAGTGCTAGTCGACTAGCGGGAGGTCATAAGGTTTGGAATGAGCAGTTCTTC.

V and J are TRBV7-9 and TRBJ2-3; unclear D gene. Germline loops: CDR1 SEHNR, CDR2 FQNEAQ (reference sequence). With 4 bases removed from V and 8 bases from J, the gap between germline ends came to 13 bases. This CDR3 comprises 13 residues. The CDR3 loop is CASSSPMLSTQYF. In DNA form, the CDR3 reads TGTGCCAGCAGCTCCCCCATGCTGTCTACGCAGTATTTT.

The gene calls are TRBV20-1 and TRBJ2-1; possibly TRBD1 or TRBD2 for D (6 bases each). CDR1 and CDR2 from the germline V gene are DFQATT and SNEGSKA (reference sequence). V lost 0 bases and J 4 bases, leaving 16 bases between the germline ends. The CDR3 has 16 amino acids. Here the CDR3 DNA reads TGCAGTGCTAGAGATTGGGGGCGGGACCCATACAATGAGCAGTTCTTC. As protein: CSARDWGRDPYNEQFF.

The chain couples TRBV14 to TRBJ2-7; D uncertain. The germline V gene encodes CDR1 SGHDN and CDR2 FVKESK. The CDR3 covers 12 residues. The V and J ends lost 0 bases and 6 bases respectively, with 6 bases between them. CDR3 loop: CASSQDYGEQYF. The CDR3 DNA is TGTGCCAGCAGCCAAGATTACGGCGAGCAGTACTTC.

There are many counts of this clonotype. V and J are TRBV12-3 or TRBV12-4 and TRBJ2-1; D may be TRBD1 (6 bases). This CDR3 region has 16 residues. V was clipped by 4 bases and J by 4 bases, with 17 bases between them. CDR3 nucleotide sequence: TGTGCCAGCAGTTCCTGGGCAGGGGCCCTTTACAATGAGCAGTTCTTC. This gives the protein CASSSWAGALYNEQFF.

This clonotype was recorded at least ten times. The chain employs TRBV20-1 and TRBJ1-5; no clear D gene. The V and J ends lost 5 bases and 5 bases respectively, with 10 bases between them. CDR1 and CDR2 from the germline V gene are DFQATT and SNEGSKA (reference sequence). The CDR3 runs to 12 residues. CDR3 sequence: CSAFDTYQPQHF. Written as DNA, the CDR3 is TGCAGTGCTTTTGACACGTATCAGCCCCAGCATTTT.

The chain employs TRBV29-1 and TRBJ1-1; tentative D call: TRBD1 (6 bases). Germline CDR1 is SQVTM and CDR2 is ANQGSEA. The V end lost 4 bases, the J end lost 5 bases, and 8 bases lay between the germline ends. The CDR3 is 11 residues long. In DNA form, the CDR3 reads TGCAGCGTTGTGGGGGCAACTGAAGCTTTCTTT. Encoded protein: CSVVGATEAFF.

This clonotype was recorded many times. V usage is TRBV12-3 or TRBV12-4 and J usage is TRBJ1-1; D is possibly TRBD1 (5 bases). The CDR3 has 12 residues. V lost 8 bases and J lost 7, with 14 bases in between. CDR3 sequence reads: CASGSRDLEAFF. The CDR3 DNA reads as TGTGCCAGCGGGAGCCGGGACCTTGAAGCTTTCTTT.

This clonotype turned up a few times. The V call is TRBV7-2, the J call TRBJ1-1, with TRBD1 identical over 11 bases. Germline V gene data show CDR1 as SGHTA and CDR2 as FQGNSA. The V gene end was trimmed by 5 bases and the J gene end by 0 bases; junction bases not matched to a gene: 5. This CDR3 has 16 residues. CDR3 protein: CASSRRTGGLNTEAFF. In DNA form, the CDR3 reads TGTGCCAGCAGCCGTCGGACAGGGGGCTTGAACACTGAAGCTTTCTTT.

The chain links TRBV20-1 to TRBJ1-6; possible D gene TRBD1, 6 bases. Germline CDR1 and CDR2: DFQATT and SNEGSKA (reference sequence). Trimming left V 0 bases short and J 11 bases short, with 17 bases between. The CDR3 runs 15 residues. CDR3 bases: TGCAGTGCTAGAGATGAAACCAGGGGCAAAGCACCCCTCCACTTT. Protein: CSARDETRGKAPLHF.

This clonotype was counted ten times or more. This chain connects TRBV20-1 to TRBJ1-5, with D perhaps TRBD1 (6 bases). The CDR3 has 15 amino acids. The ends were cut back, 3 bases at V and 5 bases at J, with 17 bases in the middle. Per the germline V gene, CDR1 is DFQATT and CDR2 is SNEGSKA (reference sequence). In DNA, the CDR3 is TGCAGTGCTAGGAGGGGGGTCGGGCCTCATCAGCCCCAGCATTTT. As protein: CSARRGVGPHQPQHF.

The rearrangement joins TRBV5-5 to TRBJ2-5; 10 nucleotides line up with TRBD2. The CDR3 loop spans 15 amino acids. Germline lookup yields CDR1 SGHKS and CDR2 YYEKEE (reference sequence). With 5 bases clipped from V and 1 base from J, the junction kept 5 bases outside the gene matches. The CDR3 loop is CASRHSGRIQETQYF. In DNA, the CDR3 is TGTGCCAGCAGACATAGCGGGAGGATCCAAGAGACCCAGTACTTC.

This clonotype has more than one count but fewer than ten. The genes are TRBV20-1 and TRBJ2-1; TRBD1 is a possible D gene (6 bases). Per the germline V gene, CDR1 is DFQATT and CDR2 is SNEGSKA (reference sequence). The CDR3 sequence is 14 residues long. The V end was cut by 6 bases, the J end by 6 bases, with 18 bases between. CDR3 sequence (DNA): TGCAGTGCCCGGACAGTCATCCCGGCCAATGAGCAGTTCTTC. Its protein product is CSARTVIPANEQFF.

The gene calls are TRBV7-6 and TRBJ1-1; D unresolved. V dropped 5 bases and J dropped 1 base, with 5 bases sitting between them. Germline V gene lookup returns CDR1 SGHVS and CDR2 FNYEAQ. This CDR3 comprises 12 residues. The CDR3 region is CASSDWNTEAFF. The CDR3 coding sequence is TGTGCCAGCAGCGATTGGAACACTGAAGCTTTCTTT.

This clonotype was seen at least ten times. The V gene is TRBV29-1, the J gene TRBJ2-1; TRBD2 aligns across 8 bases. This CDR3 is 14 amino acids long. Germline CDR1 is SQVTM and CDR2 is ANQGSEA. J gave up 2 bases and V 6 bases, and 6 bases lay outside the gene matches. The chain's CDR3 is CSVGTRGTYNEQFF. CDR3 nucleotides: TGCAGCGTCGGGACTAGGGGTACCTACAATGAGCAGTTCTTC.

The chain uses TRBV6-2 or TRBV6-3 and TRBJ1-2; D not certain. Trimming removed 4 bases from V and 5 bases from J, with 8 bases in between. The CDR3 runs 12 residues. Per the germline V gene, CDR1 is MNHEY and CDR2 is SVGEGT. This CDR3 reads CASSSTEYGYTF. In nucleotides, the CDR3 is TGTGCCAGCAGTTCCACGGAATATGGCTACACCTTC.

This clonotype appeared a few times. This chain uses TRBV6-2 or TRBV6-3 with TRBJ2-3; D gene unclear. The CDR3 totals 12 residues. Per the germline V gene, CDR1 is MNHEY and CDR2 is SVGEGT. The V end lost 6 bases, the J end lost 2 bases, and 6 bases lay between the germline ends. The CDR3: CASSGHTDTQYF. CDR3 DNA sequence: TGTGCCAGCAGCGGCCACACAGATACGCAGTATTTT.

The chain carries TRBV29-1 and TRBJ2-4; TRBD1 might be the D (5 bases). The length of the CDR3 is 14 residues. Germline CDR1 SQVTM, CDR2 ANQGSEA. The V gene lost 4 bases and the J gene lost 8 bases, with 18 bases spanning the gap. The CDR3 loop is CSVAQALRKDIQYF. DNA for the CDR3: TGCAGCGTTGCACAGGCTCTACGTAAGGACATTCAGTACTTC.

A few counts support this clonotype. J is TRBJ2-3 and V is TRBV4-3, with D possibly being TRBD1 or TRBD2 (5 bases each). CDR3 size: 16 residues. Germline V gene data show CDR1 as LGHNA and CDR2 as YSLEER. With 0 bases removed from V and 5 bases from J, the gap between germline ends came to 15 bases. The CDR3 DNA is TGCGCCAGCAGCCAAGATCGGAGTGGGACGGGAGATACGCAGTATTTT. Protein product: CASSQDRSGTGDTQYF.

J is TRBJ2-1 and V is TRBV7-2, with a weak D call TRBD2 (6 bases). The CDR3 is 14 residues long. From germline, CDR1 is SGHTA and CDR2 FQGNSA. V shed 5 bases and J shed 6 bases, with 14 bases lying between them. The CDR3 region is CASSPPGLINEQFF. CDR3 nucleotides: TGTGCCAGCAGCCCTCCGGGACTTATCAATGAGCAGTTCTTC. Using reference TRBV7-2 and TRBJ2-1 for the parts outside the CDR3, the full variable domain is GAGVSQSPSNKVTEKGKDVELRCDPISGHTALYWYRQSLGQGLEFLIYFQGNSAPDKSGLPSDRFSAERTGGSVSTLTIQRTQQEDSAVYLCASSPPGLINEQFFGPGTRLTVL.

The chain employs TRBV7-6 and TRBJ2-2, with D perhaps TRBD1 (5 bases). Germline CDR1 reads SGHVS; CDR2 reads FNYEAQ. Deletions cut 5 bases from V and 6 bases from J, with 10 bases between. There are 13 residues in the CDR3. Here the CDR3 reads CASSLTEPGELFF. The CDR3 nucleotides are TGTGCCAGCAGCCTGACAGAGCCCGGGGAGCTGTTTTTT.

The chain links TRBV7-2 to TRBJ1-5; a weak D match, TRBD1 (6 bases). CDR1 is SGHTA and CDR2 is FQGNSA in the germline V gene. Trimming shortened V by 6 bases and J by 6 bases, and 18 bases separated the two germline ends. The CDR3 is 15 residues long. The CDR3 here is CASSYQQGNFQPQHF. CDR3 DNA sequence: TGTGCCAGCAGTTACCAGCAGGGGAATTTTCAGCCCCAGCATTTT. The full variable domain, with the rest looked up from reference TRBV7-2 and TRBJ1-5, is GAGVSQSPSNKVTEKGKDVELRCDPISGHTALYWYRQSLGQGLEFLIYFQGNSAPDKSGLPSDRFSAERTGGSVSTLTIQRTQQEDSAVYLCASSYQQGNFQPQHFGDGTRLSIL.

The rearrangement links TRBV7-3 to TRBJ2-1; D unclear. The V end was cut by 5 bases, the J end by 6 bases, with 20 bases between. CDR1 is SGHTA, CDR2 FQGTGA, per germline. CDR3 size: 16 residues. The CDR3 region has the DNA TGTGCCAGCAGCCACAATCCAACACTGGGTCCCAATGAGCAGTTCTTC. As protein: CASSHNPTLGPNEQFF.

This clonotype was detected many times. The V call is TRBV27, the J call TRBJ1-1; no clear D. Germline lookup yields CDR1 MNHEY and CDR2 SMNVEV (reference sequence). The CDR3 is 14 amino acids. Trimming took 3 bases from V and 2 from J, leaving 10 bases between them. CDR3: CASSLRGKNTEAFF. The CDR3 nucleotides read TGTGCCAGCAGTTTGCGAGGGAAAAACACTGAAGCTTTCTTT.

Only a few counts were recorded for this clonotype. The rearrangement joins TRBV20-1 to TRBJ2-5, with 7 nucleotides matching TRBD2. This CDR3 has 14 residues. The ends lost 5 bases at V and 4 bases at J; junction bases unmatched: 10. Germline V gene data show CDR1 as DFQATT and CDR2 as SNEGSKA (reference sequence). This CDR3 is CSACRAGLRETQYF. The CDR3 DNA follows: TGCAGTGCTTGCCGAGCGGGATTGAGAGAGACCCAGTACTTC.

This clonotype has a count of ten or more. V is TRBV6-1 and J is TRBJ2-5; D perhaps matches TRBD1 (8 bases). There are 14 residues in the CDR3. The V gene lost 6 bases and the J gene lost 3 bases, with 14 bases spanning the gap. Germline V gene sequence: CDR1 MNHNS, CDR2 SASEGT. The CDR3 region is CASRRTGGEETQYF. CDR3 in DNA: TGTGCCAGCAGACGCACAGGGGGGGAAGAGACCCAGTACTTC.

The V gene is TRBV28, the J gene TRBJ2-2, with unresolved D. V lost 2 bases and J lost 3, with 4 bases in between. The CDR3 runs 13 residues. Germline-derived CDR1 and CDR2 are MDHEN and SYDVKM. CDR3 DNA: TGTGCCAGCAGTTTACCGTACACCGGGGAGCTGTTTTTT. Residues: CASSLPYTGELFF. Drawing the rest from reference TRBV28 and TRBJ2-2, the complete variable domain is DVKVTQSSRYLVKRTGEKVFLECVQDMDHENMFWYRQDPGLGLRLIYFSYDVKMKEKGDIPEGYSVSREKKERFSLILESASTNQTSMYLCASSLPYTGELFFGEGSRLTVL.

This sequence joins TRBV12-3 or TRBV12-4 and TRBJ1-2; D remains ambiguous. The CDR3 is 14 amino acids. The germline V and J ends were trimmed by 6 bases and 0 bases, with 11 bases remaining between them. CDR3 sequence (DNA): TGTGCCAGCAGGGTGACAAGTACTAACTATGGCTACACCTTC. Protein: CASRVTSTNYGYTF.

This clonotype has only a few counts. The chain couples TRBV7-2 to TRBJ2-6; 9 bases agree with TRBD2. This CDR3 spans 16 amino acids. V lost 6 bases to trimming and J lost 0 bases; unmatched junction nucleotides: 3. Germline V gene sequence: CDR1 SGHTA, CDR2 FQGNSA. In DNA form, the CDR3 reads TGTGCCAGCAGGCCAGCGGGGGGCTCTGGGGCCAACGTCCTGACTTTC. Protein product: CASRPAGGSGANVLTF.